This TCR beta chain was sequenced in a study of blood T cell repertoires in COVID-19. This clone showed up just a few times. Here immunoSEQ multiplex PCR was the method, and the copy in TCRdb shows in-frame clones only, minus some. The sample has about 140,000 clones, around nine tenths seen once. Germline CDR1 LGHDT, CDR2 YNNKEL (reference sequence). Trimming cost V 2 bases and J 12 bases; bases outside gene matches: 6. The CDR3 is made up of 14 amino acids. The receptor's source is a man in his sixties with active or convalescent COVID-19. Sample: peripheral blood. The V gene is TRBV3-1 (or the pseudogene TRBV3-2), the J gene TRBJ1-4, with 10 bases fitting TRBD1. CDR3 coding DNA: TGTGCCAGCAGCCAAAGGGACAGGGGTTTGGAACTGTTTTTT. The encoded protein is CASSQRDRGLELFF.